The 21 T cell receptor beta chains below come from one sample, sequenced in a study of blood T cell repertoires in COVID-19. Libraries were prepared by immunoSEQ multiplex PCR; TCRdb keeps only in-frame clonotypes and omits some of them. This sample yields 70,000 or so clones, of which roughly 84% are seen a single time; roughly 28% belongs to the top ten. The specimen was peripheral blood. These receptors were obtained from a woman aged 80 or older with active or convalescent COVID-19.

The chain is built from TRBV11-3 and TRBJ2-3; 7 bases line up with TRBD1. J was trimmed by 3 bases and V by 5 bases; bases with no gene match: 5. Germline V gene data show CDR1 as SGHNT and CDR2 as YENEEA. CDR3 length equals 14 residues. In nucleotides, the CDR3 is TGTGCCAGCAGCGGACGACAGGGAACAGATACGCAGTATTTT. Encoded protein: CASSGRQGTDTQYF.

This clone has just a few counts. V usage is TRBV9 and J usage is TRBJ2-7; TRBD2 agrees at 15 bases. Trimming at V came to 3 bases and at J to 7 bases, leaving 8 bases not matched to a gene. The CDR3 extends over 16 amino acids. Germline CDR1 SGDLS, CDR2 YYNGEE. CDR3 sequence: CASSGGLAGGQGEQYF. The CDR3 region has the DNA TGTGCCAGCAGCGGTGGACTAGCGGGGGGGCAGGGTGAGCAGTACTTC.

This clone showed up just once. The V gene is TRBV28, the J gene TRBJ2-1, with 7 nucleotides matching TRBD1. The V gene end was trimmed by 4 bases and the J gene end by 15 bases; junction bases not matched to a gene: 18. This CDR3 comprises 15 residues. Germline V lookup: CDR1 MDHEN, CDR2 SYDVKM. CDR3 region: CASSSLLIKQGMRFF. The DNA for the CDR3 is TGTGCCAGCAGTTCCCTGTTAATCAAACAGGGGATGCGGTTCTTC.

V usage is TRBV30 and J usage is TRBJ1-2; no definite D call. Trimming cost V 3 bases and J 2 bases, with 13 bases left between them. The V gene's germline CDR1 is GTSNPN and CDR2 SVGIG (reference sequence). The CDR3 length is 14 residues. The CDR3 sequence is CAWRSSGLNYGYTF. CDR3 sequence (DNA): TGTGCCTGGAGATCATCCGGTTTAAACTATGGCTACACCTTC.

The chain combines TRBV5-4 with TRBJ1-2, with D maybe TRBD1 (5 bases). CDR1 SGHNT and CDR2 YYREEE come from the germline V gene (reference sequence). The CDR3 consists of 16 residues. Trimming pared 1 base from V and 5 bases from J, leaving 18 bases between. In DNA, the CDR3 is TGTGCCAGCAGCTTGCCACAGGCCACCCAGAGGTATGGCTACACCTTC. Protein: CASSLPQATQRYGYTF.

The chain is built from TRBV28 and TRBJ1-2; 8 bases are a match to TRBD1. The CDR3 contains 14 residues. Trimming at V came to 4 bases and at J to 4 bases, leaving 5 bases not matched to a gene. Germline V gene sequence: CDR1 MDHEN, CDR2 SYDVKM. The CDR3 loop reads CASSSHTGGYGYTF. The CDR3 region has the DNA TGTGCCAGCAGTTCCCACACAGGGGGCTATGGCTACACCTTC.

This clone was found once. This chain joins TRBV6-4 and TRBJ1-6; D may be TRBD1 (6 bases). Per the germline V gene, CDR1 is MRHNA and CDR2 is SNTAGT. V lost 8 bases to trimming and J lost 6 bases, with 14 bases between them. CDR3 length: 14 amino acids. The CDR3 loop is CASSPGHLNSPLHF. The CDR3 coding sequence is TGTGCCAGCTCTCCGGGACACCTTAATTCACCCCTCCACTTT.

V is TRBV19 and J is TRBJ1-4; 7 bases are a match to TRBD1. This CDR3 comprises 14 residues. The V and J ends lost 3 bases and 7 bases, in that order; junction bases with no gene match: 5. CDR1 is LNHDA, CDR2 SQIVND, per germline (reference sequence). CDR3 DNA: TGTGCCAGTAGTATCGGCAGGGACAGTGAAAAACTGTTTTTT. This translates into CASSIGRDSEKLFF.

The gene calls are TRBV7-2 and TRBJ2-3; 15 bases map to TRBD2. The germline V gene encodes CDR1 SGHTA and CDR2 FQGNSA. The ends lost 6 bases at V and 1 base at J; junction bases unmatched: 2. The CDR3 covers 16 residues. The CDR3 DNA is TGTGCCAGCAGTCGGACTAGCGGGGGGGGCACAGATACGCAGTATTTT. It yields the protein CASSRTSGGGTDTQYF. The full variable domain, rest sourced from reference TRBV7-2 and TRBJ2-3, is GAGVSQSPSNKVTEKGKDVELRCDPISGHTALYWYRQSLGQGLEFLIYFQGNSAPDKSGLPSDRFSAERTGGSVSTLTIQRTQQEDSAVYLCASSRTSGGGTDTQYFGPGTRLTVL.

This clone occurred once. This rearrangement joins TRBV4-1 to TRBJ2-3; 9 bases are shared with TRBD2. The CDR3 runs 17 residues. After removal of 4 bases from V and 1 base from J, the junction contained 9 bases not matched to a gene. CDR1 is MGHRA, CDR2 YSYEKL, per germline. The CDR3 nucleotides are TGCGCCAGCAGCCTCGAGAGCGGGGGGACCCGCACAGATACGCAGTATTTT. Protein product: CASSLESGGTRTDTQYF.

The chain joins TRBV19 to TRBJ1-2, with 10 bases that match TRBD1. Looked up from germline, CDR1 is LNHDA and CDR2 is SQIVND (reference sequence). Trimming at V came to 7 bases and at J to 7 bases, leaving 9 bases not matched to a gene. This CDR3 spans 14 amino acids. The CDR3: CASTSGTGVAGYTF. The CDR3 DNA reads as TGTGCCAGTACTTCCGGGACAGGGGTCGCTGGCTACACCTTC.

J is TRBJ1-2 and V is TRBV11-2; TRBD1 agrees at 10 bases. The CDR3 has 13 residues. V gave up 6 bases and J gave up 6 bases; unmatched junction bases: 4. The V gene's germline CDR1 is SGHAT and CDR2 FQNNGV. Here the CDR3 reads CASSLTGGNGYTF. The CDR3 nucleotides are TGTGCCAGCAGTTTGACAGGGGGCAATGGCTACACCTTC. The variable domain in full, with the rest retrieved from reference TRBV11-2 and TRBJ1-2, is EAGVAQSPRYKIIEKRQSVAFWCNPISGHATLYWYQQILGQGPKLLIQFQNNGVVDDSQLPKDRFSAERLKGVDSTLKIQPAKLEDSAVYLCASSLTGGNGYTFGSGTRLTVV.

The rearrangement uses TRBV5-1 and TRBJ1-5, with D possibly TRBD1 on 5 matching bases. CDR3 length: 15 amino acids. V lost 0 bases, J lost 0 bases, and 7 bases lay in between. Germline V gene sequence: CDR1 SGHRS, CDR2 YFSETQ. CDR3 sequence: CASSLGGRSNQPQHF. The CDR3 DNA reads as TGCGCCAGCAGCTTGGGGGGCCGTAGCAATCAGCCCCAGCATTTT. Full variable domain (outside the CDR3, taken from reference TRBV5-1 and TRBJ1-5): KAGVTQTPRYLIKTRGQQVTLSCSPISGHRSVSWYQQTPGQGLQFLFEYFSETQRNKGNFPGRFSGRQFSNSRSEMNVSTLELGDSALYLCASSLGGRSNQPQHFGDGTRLSIL.

V is TRBV7-9 and J is TRBJ2-7, with D perhaps TRBD1 (6 bases). This CDR3 is built from 14 residues. Looked up from germline, CDR1 is SEHNR and CDR2 is FQNEAQ (reference sequence). Deletions cut 1 base from V and 0 bases from J, with 7 bases between. CDR3: CASSLGGLSYEQYF. The CDR3 bases are TGTGCCAGCAGCTTAGGGGGGCTCTCCTACGAGCAGTACTTC.

DNA for the CDR3: TGTGCCAGCAGTCCCGGGGGGGCCGGAGAGACCCAGTACTTC. Its protein product is CASSPGGAGETQYF. The chain joins TRBV28 to TRBJ2-5, with 8 bases lining up with TRBD2. The germline V gene has CDR1 MDHEN and CDR2 SYDVKM. The CDR3 extends over 14 amino acids. J gave up 4 bases and V 5 bases, and 6 bases lay outside the gene matches. Filled out from reference TRBV28 and TRBJ2-5, the complete variable domain reads DVKVTQSSRYLVKRTGEKVFLECVQDMDHENMFWYRQDPGLGLRLIYFSYDVKMKEKGDIPEGYSVSREKKERFSLILESASTNQTSMYLCASSPGGAGETQYFGPGTRLLVL.

DNA of the CDR3: TGTGCCAGCGGAGTTGAAGGAAACACCATATATTTT. Amino acids: CASGVEGNTIYF. This rearrangement joins TRBV12-3 or TRBV12-4 to TRBJ1-3, with D uncertain. V lost 8 bases and J 4 bases, leaving 9 bases between the germline ends. The CDR3 totals 12 residues.

The chain uses TRBV20-1 and TRBJ1-2; D possibly corresponds to TRBD1 (5 bases). V lost 3 bases and J 4 bases, leaving 15 bases between the germline ends. Germline V gene data show CDR1 as DFQATT and CDR2 as SNEGSKA (reference sequence). The CDR3 is 14 residues long. Here the CDR3 reads CSASSGPGGYGYTF. CDR3 nucleotide sequence: TGCAGTGCTAGTTCGGGGCCGGGGGGCTATGGCTACACCTTC.

The CDR3 DNA sequence: TGTGCCACCAGTAATGGGGCGGGGGGCGCGGGGCAGCCCCAGCATTTT. Translating it yields CATSNGAGGAGQPQHF. J is TRBJ1-5 and V is TRBV24-1; a possible D gene is TRBD1 (6 bases). V was shortened by 6 bases and J by 7 bases, with 21 bases between the two germline ends. CDR1 KGHDR and CDR2 SFDVKD come from the germline V gene. The CDR3 contains 16 residues.

The CDR3 DNA reads as TGTGCCACCGGAACAGGGTCCCTCTATGGCTACACCTTC. This codes for CATGTGSLYGYTF. This rearrangement joins TRBV10-3 to TRBJ1-2, with D perhaps TRBD1 (6 bases). V gave up 10 bases and J gave up 4 bases, with 16 bases separating them. The CDR3 covers 13 residues. Germline V CDR1 and CDR2: ENHRY, SYGVKD.

This chain joins TRBV7-8 and TRBJ1-6; 8 nucleotides agree with TRBD1. Germline CDR1 is SGHVS and CDR2 is FQNEAQ. CDR3 length: 15 residues. V lost 5 bases to trimming and J lost 8 bases; unmatched junction nucleotides: 8. CDR3 nucleotides: TGTGCCAGCAGCCTTATCAGGGGGCTAGATTCACCCCTCCACTTT. Amino acids: CASSLIRGLDSPLHF.

V usage is TRBV6-2 or TRBV6-3 and J usage is TRBJ2-7, with 10 bases fitting TRBD1. This CDR3 spans 15 amino acids. Looked up from germline, CDR1 is MNHEY and CDR2 is SVGEGT. The V segment lost 5 bases and the J segment 2 bases; nucleotides outside the gene matches: 6. The CDR3 DNA reads TGTGCCAGCAGTCAACCGGGACAGGGGACCTACGAGCAGTACTTC. Its translation: CASSQPGQGTYEQYF.